This T cell receptor (beta chain) is drawn from a study of graft-versus-host responses after intestinal transplantation (dated by TCRdb to the early 2020s). Notes on the research overall: Multivisceral, liver-intestinal, or isolated intestinal transplants were received by the recipients. Every recipient was given anti-thymocyte globulin induction, then maintenance tacrolimus and steroids for roughly 3 years. After intestinal transplantation, graft-versus-host and host-versus-graft alloreactive T cell clones in the graft, circulation and bone marrow were tracked using bulk TCR-beta CDR3 sequencing. To identify alloreactive clones, pre-transplant mixed lymphocyte reaction products were sequenced and then compared with unstimulated pre-transplant donor and recipient T cells. Of the roughly 25 intestinal transplant recipients enrolled in the cohort, one of whom was a retransplant, a few patients without pretransplant specimens were excluded. Donor T cell macrochimerism was defined as a peak of at least 4% donor T cells among recipient peripheral blood mononuclear cells. Samples from a few later patients were sequenced in-house on an Illumina MiSeq with MiXCR processing rather than by the commercial service. What the study reported, not specific to this receptor: Early after transplant, peak levels of circulating GvH clones were found to be associated with declines in HvG clones. High GvH to HvG T cell clonal ratios were observed in the allografts of patients with donor T cell macrochimerism. The conclusions were limited by the relatively low number and heterogeneity of the intestinal transplant patients. GvH clones were found in recipient bone marrow, and some of the GvH clones appeared earlier in ileal mucosa or blood, which is consistent with an intestinal mucosal origin.

CDR1 and CDR2 are drawn from the germline V gene (reference sequence): LNHDA, SQIVND. From V the trimming removes 4 bases and from J it removes 0 bases, while the gene matches leave 5 bases of the junction unaccounted for. The CDR3 sequence holds 16 residues, the cysteine and phenylalanine included. Kept here is only the CDR3 DNA, which spans 48 bases and is read in frame from base 1. Taken with the paper, the label for time point translates to: cells obtained before transplantation from donor or recipient. Mixed lymphocyte reactions plated approximately 200,000 CFSE-labeled pre-transplant responders with approximately 200,000 irradiated violet-dye-labeled stimulators and were cultured for 6 days. After the mixed lymphocyte reaction, proliferating CD3+CD4+CFSE-low and CD3+CD8+CFSE-low responder cells were FACS-sorted on a BD Influx sorter. Receptors were amplified or captured by the immunoSEQ multiplex PCR assay. For most patients, genomic DNA was isolated using the Qiagen DNeasy Blood and Tissue Kit and was shipped frozen to Adaptive Biotechnologies for TCR sequencing. For most patients, genomic DNA was subjected to high-throughput TCR-beta CDR3 sequencing by Adaptive Biotechnologies. The study's own analysis went as follows. Adaptive's ImmunoSEQ software was the source of the TCR sequencing data for about 20 patients, while a few other patients were processed with MiXCR and VDJtools. To correct CD4 versus CD8 sorting errors, sequences present in both subsets at a frequency ratio below 5:1 were removed. CDR3 nucleotide sequences shared between donor and recipient were removed because their origin could not be assigned. To be classed as alloreactive, a clone needed at least 2-fold expansion over unstimulated cells and a minimum CFSE-low frequency of 0.002% (template counts) or 0.001% (read counts). Mappable clones were those detected in sequenced pre-transplant spleen, lymph node, or MLR CFSE-low populations of the donor or recipient. The cumulative frequency of alloreactive clones was calculated as a percentage of all sequences, weighted by copy number. What TCRdb holds here is the immuneACCESS table cut down to in-frame rearrangements. Part of the clones is not present; checked against another copy, under half of the missing clones reflect an unresolved V gene, and the others are unexplained. V and J calls and clone size follow that table, whereas D and trimming were derived from the DNA. This sample comprises under 20,000 clones, about two fifths of them detected only once. The ten largest clones add up to less than 4.5% of the sample.

As to this clone: It has no much larger one-base neighbor in the sample; base qualities were not kept.

The receptor comes from a human patient who received an intestinal transplant. The chain employs TRBV19 and TRBJ2-7, with TRBD2 identical over 11 junction bases. Here the sequenced sample was alloreactive CD8+ T cells from a mixed lymphocyte reaction culture, taken before intestinal transplant. This specimen's cell subset or site label, interpreted: CFSE-low proliferating T cells sorted from approximately 6-day pre-transplant mixed lymphocyte reaction (GvH or HvG direction). DNA sequence: TGTGCCAGTAGTAACCTAGCGGGAGGCGCCTCCTACGAGCAGTACTTC. Protein translation: CASSNLAGGASYEQYF.